This T cell receptor beta chain comes out of a study of blood T cells in healthy people across ages. Across the study: With template switching, about one barcoded beta molecule was captured per two T cells.

Per the germline V gene, CDR1 is SNHLY and CDR2 is FYNNEI. V lost 3 bases and J lost 4, with 15 bases in between. This CDR3 comprises 15 residues. With a J-beta primer mix and a sample-barcoded 5' primer, a second PCR ran roughly 7 to 11 cycles. TCRdb recomputed calls from the 5' RACE reads with MiXCR, one row per CDR3 protein. The sample holds approximately 600,000 distinct CDR3 sequences, 58% seen once. This TCR came from a man aged 60 to 69 in good health. The chain carries TRBV2 and TRBJ1-1; no firm D call. The specimen sequenced was blood. CDR3 residues: CASSDPGRVSTEAFF. CDR3 DNA: TGTGCCAGCAGTGACCCAGGACGGGTGAGCACTGAAGCTTTCTTT.